This TCR beta chain was captured in a study of control samples from healthy donors and cancer patients. Sequencing used immunoSEQ multiplex PCR; TCRdb keeps in-frame clones, though not all of them. The table lists some 130,000 clones, over 85% of them singletons. Germline lookup yields CDR1 SEHNR and CDR2 FQNEAQ (reference sequence). V was trimmed by 5 bases and J by 6 bases, leaving 16 bases between them. The CDR3 is 15 residues long. This sequence originates from a man younger than 40 in good health. Sequenced sample: blood. The chain employs TRBV7-9 and TRBJ1-4; D ambiguous. CDR3 loop: CASSTSLVGDEKLFF. The CDR3 DNA follows: TGTGCCAGCAGCACATCACTTGTGGGAGATGAAAAACTGTTTTTT.